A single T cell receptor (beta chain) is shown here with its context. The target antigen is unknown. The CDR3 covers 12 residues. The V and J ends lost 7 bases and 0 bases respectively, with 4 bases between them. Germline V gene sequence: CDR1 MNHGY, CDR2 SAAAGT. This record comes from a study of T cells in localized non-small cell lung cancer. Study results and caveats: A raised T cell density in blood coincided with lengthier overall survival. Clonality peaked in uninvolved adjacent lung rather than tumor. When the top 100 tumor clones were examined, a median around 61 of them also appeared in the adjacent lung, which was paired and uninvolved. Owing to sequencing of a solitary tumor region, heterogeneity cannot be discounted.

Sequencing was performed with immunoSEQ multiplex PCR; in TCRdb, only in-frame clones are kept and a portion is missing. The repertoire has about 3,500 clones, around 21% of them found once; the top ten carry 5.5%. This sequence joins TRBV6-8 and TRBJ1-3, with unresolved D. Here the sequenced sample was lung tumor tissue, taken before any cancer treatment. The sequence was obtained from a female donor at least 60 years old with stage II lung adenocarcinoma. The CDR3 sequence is CASKGSGNTIYF. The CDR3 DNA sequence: TGTGCCAGCAAAGGCTCTGGAAACACCATATATTTT.